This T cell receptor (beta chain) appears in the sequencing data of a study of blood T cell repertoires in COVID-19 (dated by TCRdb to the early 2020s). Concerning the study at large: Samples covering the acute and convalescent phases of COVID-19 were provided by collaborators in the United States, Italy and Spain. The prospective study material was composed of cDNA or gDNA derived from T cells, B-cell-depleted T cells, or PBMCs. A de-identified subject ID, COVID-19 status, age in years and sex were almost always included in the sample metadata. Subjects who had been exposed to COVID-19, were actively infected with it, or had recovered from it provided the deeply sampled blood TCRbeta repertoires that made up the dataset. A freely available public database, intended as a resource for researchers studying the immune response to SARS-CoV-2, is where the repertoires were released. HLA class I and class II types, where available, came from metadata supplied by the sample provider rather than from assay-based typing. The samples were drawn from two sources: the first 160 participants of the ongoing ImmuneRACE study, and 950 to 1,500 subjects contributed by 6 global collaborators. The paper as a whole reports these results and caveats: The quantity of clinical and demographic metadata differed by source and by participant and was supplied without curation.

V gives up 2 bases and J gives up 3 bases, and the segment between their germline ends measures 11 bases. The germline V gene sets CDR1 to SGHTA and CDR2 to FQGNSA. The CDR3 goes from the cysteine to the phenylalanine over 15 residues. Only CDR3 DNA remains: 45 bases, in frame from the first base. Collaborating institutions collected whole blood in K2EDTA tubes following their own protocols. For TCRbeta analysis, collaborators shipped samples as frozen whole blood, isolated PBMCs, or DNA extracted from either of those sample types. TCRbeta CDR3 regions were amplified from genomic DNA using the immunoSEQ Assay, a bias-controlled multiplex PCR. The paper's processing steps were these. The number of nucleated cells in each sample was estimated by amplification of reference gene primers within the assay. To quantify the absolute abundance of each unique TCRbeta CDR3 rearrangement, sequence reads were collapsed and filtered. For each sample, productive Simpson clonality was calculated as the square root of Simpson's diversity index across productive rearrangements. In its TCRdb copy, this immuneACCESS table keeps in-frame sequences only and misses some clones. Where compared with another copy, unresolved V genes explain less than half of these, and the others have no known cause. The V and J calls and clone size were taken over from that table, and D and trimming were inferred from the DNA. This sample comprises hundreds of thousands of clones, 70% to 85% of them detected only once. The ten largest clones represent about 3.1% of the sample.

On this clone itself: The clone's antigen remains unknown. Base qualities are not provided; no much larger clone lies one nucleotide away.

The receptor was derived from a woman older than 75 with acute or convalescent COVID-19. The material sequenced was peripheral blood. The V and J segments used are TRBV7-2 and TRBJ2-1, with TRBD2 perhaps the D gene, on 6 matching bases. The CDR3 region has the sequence CASSLIGGRYNEQFF. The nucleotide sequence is TGTGCCAGCAGCTTAATCGGGGGACGCTACAATGAGCAGTTCTTC.